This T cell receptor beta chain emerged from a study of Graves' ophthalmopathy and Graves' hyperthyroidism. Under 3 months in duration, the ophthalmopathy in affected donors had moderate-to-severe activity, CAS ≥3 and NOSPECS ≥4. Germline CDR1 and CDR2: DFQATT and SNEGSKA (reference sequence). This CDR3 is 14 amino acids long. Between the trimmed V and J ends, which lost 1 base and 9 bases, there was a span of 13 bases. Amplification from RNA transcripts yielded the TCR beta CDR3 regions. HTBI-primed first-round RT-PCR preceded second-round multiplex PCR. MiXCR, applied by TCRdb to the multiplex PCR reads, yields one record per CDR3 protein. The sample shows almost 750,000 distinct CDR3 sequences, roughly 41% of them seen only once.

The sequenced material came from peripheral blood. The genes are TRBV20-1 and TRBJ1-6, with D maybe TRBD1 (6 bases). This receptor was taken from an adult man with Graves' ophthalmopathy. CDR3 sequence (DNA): TGCAGTGCTAGAGTCGGGGGGCTCTCTTCACCCCTCCACTTT. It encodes CSARVGGLSSPLHF.